Presented here are 5 T cell receptor beta chains from one specimen sequenced in a study of T-cell memory formation after mild COVID-19. MiXCR, applied by TCRdb to the 5' RACE reads, yields one record per CDR3 protein. The table has around 200,000 distinct CDR3 sequences, roughly a tenth seen once; the top ten hold approximately 3%. Input material: PBMCs or a T cell subset sorted from them (not recorded which). These receptors were taken from a man younger than 35 who had mild COVID-19 (a few samples of this study predate the infection). Cell type and time point are not known.

This clonotype turned up a few times. The chain uses TRBV5-1 and TRBJ2-3; 10 bases are a match to TRBD1. The CDR3 runs 14 residues. Trimming cost V 0 bases and J 6 bases; bases outside gene matches: 1. The V gene's germline CDR1 is SGHRS and CDR2 YFSETQ. The CDR3 protein is CASSLEDRGDTQYF. In DNA, the CDR3 is TGCGCCAGCAGCTTGGAGGACAGGGGGGATACGCAGTATTTT.

The V and J genes are TRBV6-2 or TRBV6-3 and TRBJ2-2; D is ambiguous. The germline V and J ends were trimmed by 8 bases and 7 bases, with 11 bases remaining between them. Germline lookup yields CDR1 MNHEY and CDR2 SVGEGT. The length of the CDR3 is 12 residues. The CDR3 DNA follows: TGTGCCAGCGGCAATAATTACGGGGAGCTGTTTTTT. It translates to CASGNNYGELFF.

This clonotype was seen many times. This chain uses TRBV12-3 or TRBV12-4 with TRBJ2-1; 11 nucleotides agree with TRBD2. This CDR3 comprises 15 residues. Unmatched junction bases numbered 3, after V lost 2 bases and J lost 6 bases. The CDR3 reads CASSLIAGGRNEQFF. The CDR3 coding sequence is TGTGCCAGCAGTTTAATAGCGGGGGGGCGCAATGAGCAGTTCTTC.

In this sample, this clonotype turned up a few times. This rearrangement joins TRBV11-2 to TRBJ1-5; tentatively, D is TRBD1 (5 bases). V lost 5 bases to trimming and J lost 0 bases, with 17 bases between them. CDR1 and CDR2 (germline): SGHAT, FQNNGV. CDR3 size: 17 residues. As DNA, the CDR3 is TGTGCCAGCAGCACGAACCCGACAGCTTATAGCAATCAGCCCCAGCATTTT. The encoded protein is CASSTNPTAYSNQPQHF.

At least ten counts were recorded for this clonotype. J is TRBJ2-3 and V is TRBV11-1; D is uncertain. The V gene lost 6 bases and the J gene lost 2 bases, with 6 bases spanning the gap. Germline CDR1 is SGHAT and CDR2 is FQDESV (reference sequence). The CDR3 is made up of 12 amino acids. The CDR3 sequence is CASRGFTDTQYF. CDR3 coding DNA: TGTGCCAGCAGGGGGTTCACAGATACGCAGTATTTT. The full variable domain, its missing parts supplied by reference TRBV11-1 and TRBJ2-3, is EAEVAQSPRYKITEKSQAVAFWCDPISGHATLYWYRQILGQGPELLVQFQDESVVDDSQLPKDRFSAERLKGVDSTLKIQPAELGDSAMYLCASRGFTDTQYFGPGTRLTVL.